Listed below are T cell receptor beta chains from one sample, sequenced in a study of blood T cell repertoires in COVID-19. TCRdb's copy holds only in-frame clones and misses some; the assay was immunoSEQ multiplex PCR. The sample contains around 260,000 clones, 65% to 85% of which appear only once. Sequencing was done on a sample of peripheral blood. The receptors come from a person between 65 and 79 years old with COVID-19, enrolled during active disease. Both conserved end residues are part of each CDR3. The D gene is left open where the match is weak. Clone sizes are given selectively: once, few, many, or a class where the clone is expanded.

abundance	d_gene	v_gene	j_gene	CDR3aa	CDR3nt
-	-	TRBV28	TRBJ1-2	CASSGTPPNYGYTF	TGTGCCAGCTCCGGGACACCTCCTAACTATGGCTACACCTTC
-	-	TRBV5-1	TRBJ1-1	CASWEGMLNTEAFF	TGCGCCAGCTGGGAGGGTATGCTGAACACTGAAGCTTTCTTT
-	-	TRBV4-2	TRBJ1-1	CASSQGLTEAFF	TGTGCCAGCAGCCAAGGTTTAACTGAAGCTTTCTTT
-	-	TRBV6-6	TRBJ1-4	CASSSTGQSNEKLFF	TGTGCCAGCAGCTCGACCGGACAGTCCAATGAAAAACTGTTTTTT
-	-	TRBV12-3/TRBV12-4	TRBJ2-7	CASSFDRAYEQYF	TGTGCCAGCAGTTTCGACAGAGCCTACGAGCAGTACTTC
-	TRBD2	TRBV7-2	TRBJ2-2	CASSLFPGGQTGELFF	TGTGCCAGCAGCTTATTTCCGGGAGGGCAAACCGGGGAGCTGTTTTTT
-	TRBD1	TRBV7-3	TRBJ2-3	CASSLTPGRGNTDTQYF	TGTGCCAGCAGCTTAACCCCGGGCAGGGGGAACACAGATACGCAGTATTTT
-	TRBD1	TRBV5-1	TRBJ1-4	CASSSGQGATTNEKLFF	TGCGCCAGCAGCTCGGGACAGGGGGCTACAACTAATGAAAAACTGTTTTTT
-	-	TRBV18	TRBJ2-5	CASSPERAGRQETQYF	TGTGCCAGCTCACCGGAGAGGGCGGGAAGACAAGAGACCCAGTACTTC
-	TRBD1	TRBV5-6	TRBJ1-5	CASSFGWQGDQPQHF	TGTGCCAGCAGCTTCGGATGGCAGGGGGATCAGCCCCAGCATTTT
-	TRBD1	TRBV7-9	TRBJ1-4	CASSSYRDRPNEKLFF	TGTGCCAGCAGCTCCTACCGGGACAGGCCCAATGAAAAACTGTTTTTT
-	-	TRBV6-4	TRBJ1-1	CASSEAQGLYAFF	TGTGCCAGCAGTGAGGCGCAGGGATTGTATGCTTTCTTT
-	TRBD1	TRBV6-5	TRBJ2-5	CASSLQGETQYF	TGTGCCAGCAGTCTCCAGGGGGAAACCCAGTACTTC
-	TRBD1	TRBV10-3	TRBJ2-7	CAISDGQGDYEQYF	TGTGCCATCAGTGATGGACAGGGGGACTACGAGCAGTACTTC
-	-	TRBV7-2	TRBJ1-1	CASSPNGGIEAFF	TGTGCCAGCAGCCCCAATGGGGGGATTGAAGCTTTCTTT
-	-	TRBV6-1	TRBJ2-3	CASSEVGRGTDTQYF	TGTGCCAGCAGTGAAGTTGGGAGAGGAACAGATACGCAGTATTTT
-	-	TRBV6-2/TRBV6-3	TRBJ2-7	CASSYSIGRTYEQYF	TGTGCCAGCAGTTACTCGATCGGGAGAACCTACGAGCAGTACTTC
-	TRBD1	TRBV9	TRBJ1-1	CASSVATAGGANTEAFF	TGTGCCAGCAGCGTAGCTACGGCAGGGGGCGCGAACACTGAAGCTTTCTTT
-	TRBD1	TRBV10-3	TRBJ1-1	CAIRKTSGTGDTEAFF	TGTGCCATCAGAAAGACATCCGGGACAGGGGACACTGAAGCTTTCTTT
-	TRBD1	TRBV4-2	TRBJ2-7	CASSQESGVGSRVLTGGYEQYF	TGTGCCAGCAGCCAAGAGTCCGGGGTAGGATCCCGGGTACTGACAGGGGGCTACGAGCAGTACTTC
-	TRBD1	TRBV28	TRBJ2-1	CASSLDRGEYNEQFF	TGTGCCAGCAGTTTAGACAGGGGGGAGTACAATGAGCAGTTCTTC
-	-	TRBV5-1	TRBJ2-2	CASSLGGMNTGELFF	TGCGCCAGCAGCTTAGGCGGGATGAACACCGGGGAGCTGTTTTTT
-	TRBD1	TRBV29-1	TRBJ2-5	CSVETGGETQYF	TGCAGCGTTGAGACAGGGGGAGAGACCCAGTACTTC
-	-	TRBV5-6	TRBJ1-6	CASSPAHGELSNSPLHF	TGTGCCAGCAGCCCCGCCCATGGGGAGCTTAGTAATTCACCCCTCCACTTT
-	TRBD2	TRBV7-2	TRBJ2-1	CASSLYPSGGNEQFF	TGTGCCAGCAGCTTATATCCTAGCGGAGGCAATGAGCAGTTCTTC
once	-	TRBV9	TRBJ1-6	CASSVDSYNSPLHF	TGTGCCAGCAGCGTTGACAGCTATAATTCACCCCTCCACTTT
-	-	TRBV7-3	TRBJ2-1	CASSLNPRGISYNEQFF	TGTGCCAGCAGCTTAAATCCCAGGGGCATCTCCTACAATGAGCAGTTCTTC
-	-	TRBV21-1	TRBJ2-7	CASSNRGPSYEQYF	TGTGCCAGCAGCAACAGGGGGCCCTCCTACGAGCAGTACTTC
-	-	TRBV28	TRBJ1-5	CASSLLGEEEPQHF	TGTGCCAGCAGTTTATTAGGTGAGGAGGAGCCCCAGCATTTT
once	-	TRBV5-1	TRBJ1-2	CASSLGGQGSAGGYTF	TGCGCCAGCAGCTTGGGGGGTCAGGGGTCCGCCGGCGGCTACACCTTC
-	-	TRBV7-2	TRBJ1-3	CASSLAHTGSGATIYF	TGTGCCAGCAGCTTAGCGCACACGGGTTCAGGGGCCACCATATATTTT
once	-	TRBV30	TRBJ1-1	CAWGGMNTEAFF	TGTGCCTGGGGGGGCATGAACACTGAAGCTTTCTTT
few	TRBD2	TRBV5-4	TRBJ2-5	CASSRLAGGQETQYF	TGTGCCAGCAGCAGACTAGCGGGGGGGCAAGAGACCCAGTACTTC
-	-	TRBV5-5	TRBJ2-7	CASSLGRLASEQYF	TGTGCCAGCAGCTTGGGCCGTTTAGCGTCCGAGCAGTACTTC
-	-	TRBV18	TRBJ2-3	CASSLTDTQYF	TGTGCCAGCTCACTAACAGATACGCAGTATTTT
-	TRBD2	TRBV7-2	TRBJ2-1	CASSVAPGTSLEQFF	TGTGCCAGCAGCGTGGCCCCAGGGACTAGCTTAGAGCAGTTCTTC
-	-	TRBV7-2	TRBJ2-7	CASSFVLFPYEQYF	TGTGCCAGCAGCTTTGTTCTTTTTCCCTACGAGCAGTACTTC
-	TRBD1	TRBV19	TRBJ1-4	CASSTIRDRDEKLFF	TGTGCCAGTAGTACCATCCGGGACAGGGACGAAAAACTGTTTTTT
-	TRBD2	TRBV2	TRBJ2-1	CASSVAGGTSYNEQFF	TGTGCCAGCAGCGTAGCGGGAGGTACCTCCTACAATGAGCAGTTCTTC
-	-	TRBV11-3	TRBJ2-1	CASSPVGRNEQFF	TGTGCCAGCAGCCCTGTGGGCAGGAATGAGCAGTTCTTC
-	TRBD1	TRBV19	TRBJ2-1	CASSMTGEFLYNEQFF	TGTGCCAGTAGTATGACAGGGGAGTTTTTGTACAATGAGCAGTTCTTC
-	TRBD1	TRBV5-1	TRBJ2-7	CASSPGQGLYEQYF	TGCGCCAGCAGTCCGGGACAGGGGTTGTACGAGCAGTACTTC
-	-	TRBV14	TRBJ1-2	CASSQGRAYGYTF	TGTGCCAGCAGCCAAGGCAGGGCCTATGGCTACACCTTC
-	-	TRBV7-9	TRBJ1-1	CASSRALTVQGAEAFF	TGTGCCAGCAGCCGCGCGTTGACAGTCCAAGGGGCTGAAGCTTTCTTT
-	TRBD1	TRBV5-8	TRBJ2-2	CASSAGTGSTGELFF	TGTGCCAGCAGCGCGGGGACAGGAAGCACCGGGGAGCTGTTTTTT
-	-	TRBV2	TRBJ1-4	CASSETGIAEEKLFF	TGTGCCAGCAGCGAAACAGGGATTGCTGAGGAAAAACTGTTTTTT
few	TRBD1	TRBV10-3	TRBJ1-5	CAISNPGQGARNQPQHF	TGTGCCATCAGTAACCCGGGACAGGGGGCGCGCAATCAGCCCCAGCATTTT
-	TRBD1	TRBV30	TRBJ2-1	CAWIGTGDNEQFF	TGTGCCTGGATCGGGACAGGGGATAATGAGCAGTTCTTC
once	-	TRBV27	TRBJ1-5	CASSGDIRHGPQHF	TGTGCCAGCAGCGGGGACATCCGACATGGGCCCCAGCATTTT
few	TRBD1	TRBV7-2	TRBJ2-7	CASSLAGQVVHEQYF	TGTGCCAGCAGCTTAGCGGGACAGGTAGTCCACGAGCAGTACTTC
-	-	TRBV7-8	TRBJ1-6	CASSRTQGAGNSPLHF	TGTGCCAGCAGCCGAACACAGGGTGCTGGGAATTCACCCCTCCACTTT
-	TRBD1	TRBV6-5	TRBJ2-1	CASSYSQGAPTEQFF	TGTGCCAGCAGTTACTCGCAGGGGGCGCCTACTGAGCAGTTCTTC
-	TRBD1	TRBV2	TRBJ1-2	CASPSGPGQGGYGYTF	TGTGCCAGCCCCTCAGGACCGGGACAGGGTGGTTATGGCTACACCTTC
-	-	TRBV19	TRBJ1-1	CASISGVSTEAFF	TGTGCCAGTATATCAGGGGTCAGTACTGAAGCTTTCTTT
-	TRBD1	TRBV30	TRBJ2-3	CAWRDRGTDTQYF	TGTGCCTGGAGGGACAGGGGCACAGATACGCAGTATTTT